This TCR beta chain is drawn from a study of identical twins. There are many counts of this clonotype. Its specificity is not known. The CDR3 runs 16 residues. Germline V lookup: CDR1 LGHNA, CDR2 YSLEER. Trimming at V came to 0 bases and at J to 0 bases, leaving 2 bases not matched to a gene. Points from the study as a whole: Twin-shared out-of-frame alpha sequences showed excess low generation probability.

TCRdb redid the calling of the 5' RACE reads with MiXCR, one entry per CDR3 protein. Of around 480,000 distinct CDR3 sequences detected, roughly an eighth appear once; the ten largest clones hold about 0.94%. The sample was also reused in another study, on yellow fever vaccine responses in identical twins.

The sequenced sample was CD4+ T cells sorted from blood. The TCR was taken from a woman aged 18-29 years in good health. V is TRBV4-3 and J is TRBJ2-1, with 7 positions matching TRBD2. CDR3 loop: CASSQDSGGSYNEQFF. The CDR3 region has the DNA TGCGCCAGCAGCCAAGATTCGGGAGGCTCCTACAATGAGCAGTTCTTC.